The entry below describes one T cell receptor beta chain. The data belong to a study of cytomegalovirus exposure and HLA in healthy donors. Turning to the study itself: About 80 million unique TCR sequences came from HLA-typed donors in an early release.

The PCR ran on 60 Vbeta and 13 Jbeta primers. Sequencing used immunoSEQ multiplex PCR; TCRdb keeps in-frame clones, though not all of them. Of some 120,000 clones listed, 50% to 65% are singletons. The V gene lost 0 bases and the J gene lost 0 bases, with 13 bases spanning the gap. Germline CDR1 and CDR2: SGHRS and YFSETQ. The CDR3 contains 17 residues. The chain uses TRBV5-1 and TRBJ2-4; D remains unclear. The sequence was collected from a woman aged 40 to 55 in good health and CMV-seropositive. The specimen was PBMCs. CDR3 residues: CASSLVLAERAKNIQYF. DNA for the CDR3: TGCGCCAGCAGCTTGGTCCTTGCCGAGAGAGCCAAAAACATTCAGTACTTC.